The 2 T cell receptor beta chains listed next were all sequenced from one sample in a study of T-cell reconstitution after alpha-beta-depleted transplantation in children. The TCRbeta library incorporated unique molecular identifiers. TCRdb analysed the PCR reads with MiXCR anew, one entry per CDR3 protein. In the table there are 500,000 or so distinct CDR3 sequences, about an eighth of which are singletons. The source was PBMCs, mostly from graft donor cells, collected 180 days after TCRalphabeta/CD19-depleted stem cell transplant. These receptors were obtained from a female patient between 2 and 10 years old who had a stem cell transplant for aplastic anemia, so the T cells may come from the graft donor.

V and J are TRBV15 and TRBJ1-2; 7 bases fit TRBD1. The length of the CDR3 is 15 residues. Germline loops: CDR1 LNHNV, CDR2 YYDKDF (reference sequence). The trim removed 5 bases at V and 8 bases at J, leaving 14 bases unmatched. The CDR3 nucleotides are TGTGCCACCAGCTCAGCTAAAAACAGGGGCGAAGGCTACACCTTC. Translation gives CATSSAKNRGEGYTF.

This clonotype was counted at least ten times. V is TRBV12-3 or TRBV12-4 and J is TRBJ2-5; no definite D call. The CDR3 loop spans 13 amino acids. Trimming took off 2 bases at V and 2 bases at J, with 6 bases between the two ends. The CDR3 nucleotides read TGTGCCAGCAGTTTAAAGGGTCAAGAGACCCAGTACTTC. Its translation is CASSLKGQETQYF.